The 17 T cell receptor beta chains below come from one sample, sequenced in a study of T cell responses to AZD1222 COVID-19 vaccine. The method was immunoSEQ multiplex PCR; TCRdb's version includes in-frame clones alone and lacks a portion of them. The data contain 100,000 to 150,000 clones, just under 95% of them seen just once; the ten biggest clones take up around 1.1%. The material sequenced was peripheral blood, taken 28 days after the second AZD1222 dose. These receptors were collected from an adult who received the AZD1222 COVID-19 vaccine.

This chain joins TRBV7-9 and TRBJ1-2; no reliable D call. The CDR3 totals 12 residues. Germline V lookup: CDR1 SEHNR, CDR2 FQNEAQ (reference sequence). Trimming took off 5 bases at V and 8 bases at J, with 12 bases between the two ends. CDR3 in DNA: TGTGCCAGCAGCGTCTCATCGGGGGGCTACACCTTC. Protein sequence: CASSVSSGGYTF.

This chain connects TRBV5-1 to TRBJ1-5; weak D call: TRBD1 (5 bases). The germline V gene encodes CDR1 SGHRS and CDR2 YFSETQ. The ends were cut back, 0 bases at V and 3 bases at J, with 7 bases in the middle. The CDR3 is 14 amino acids. CDR3 nucleotide sequence: TGCGCCAGCAGCTTGGGGGGCGCCAATCAGCCCCAGCATTTT. Protein product: CASSLGGANQPQHF.

Only one count was recorded for this clone. The CDR3 sequence is CSVGKGLNTEAFF. For the CDR3, the DNA is TGCAGCGTTGGTAAGGGGCTGAACACTGAAGCTTTCTTT. The genes are TRBV29-1 and TRBJ1-1; tentative D call: TRBD1 (5 bases). V was pared by 4 bases and J by 0 bases, with 9 bases between. Germline lookup yields CDR1 SQVTM and CDR2 ANQGSEA. This CDR3 is 13 amino acids long.

CDR3 residues: CAIRDRVGAFF. CDR3 sequence (DNA): TGTGCCATCAGGGACAGGGTGGGAGCTTTCTTT. The chain joins TRBV10-3 to TRBJ1-1; 8 bases are shared with TRBD1. Losses at the gene ends were 6 bases for V and 10 bases for J; bases not matched to a gene: 4. Germline CDR1 and CDR2: ENHRY and SYGVKD. The CDR3 has 11 amino acids.

This clone was detected only once. The rearrangement joins TRBV2 to TRBJ2-1; tentatively, D is TRBD2 (6 bases). Trimming shortened V by 2 bases and J by 9 bases, and 17 bases separated the two germline ends. The CDR3 runs 15 residues. The germline CDR1 and CDR2 sequences are SNHLY and FYNNEI. DNA of the CDR3: TGTGCCAGCAGTGAACGGTCGGGGGTTCCGACTGAGCAGTTCTTC. Its translation: CASSERSGVPTEQFF.

V usage is TRBV6-1 and J usage is TRBJ2-1; TRBD2 might be the D (5 bases). Germline-derived CDR1 and CDR2 are MNHNS and SASEGT. The CDR3 totals 13 residues. The germline V and J ends were trimmed by 4 bases and 10 bases, with 14 bases remaining between them. The CDR3 region is CASSGARVGEQFF. The CDR3 DNA reads TGTGCCAGCAGTGGAGCGAGGGTAGGGGAGCAGTTCTTC.

In this sample, this clone turned up once. The chain couples TRBV27 to TRBJ2-1, with 10 bases fitting TRBD2. Unmatched junction bases numbered 14, after V lost 5 bases and J lost 4 bases. Germline V lookup: CDR1 MNHEY, CDR2 SMNVEV (reference sequence). This CDR3 contains 18 residues. The CDR3 DNA sequence: TGTGCCAGCAGTCTAGGGCGGGCTAGCGGGAGTGTTTACAATGAGCAGTTCTTC. Translating it yields CASSLGRASGSVYNEQFF.

Notes on this clone: The sample has other DNA sequences that encode this CDR3 too. The rearrangement links TRBV5-6 to TRBJ1-1, with a weak D call TRBD1 (5 bases). Between the trimmed V and J ends, which lost 0 bases and 0 bases, there was a span of 6 bases. The CDR3 consists of 14 residues. Germline CDR1 reads SGHDT; CDR2 reads YYEEEE. CDR3: CASSLVGVNTEAFF. The CDR3 nucleotides read TGTGCCAGCAGCTTGGTGGGGGTGAACACTGAAGCTTTCTTT.

J is TRBJ1-3 and V is TRBV18; no definite D call. Germline CDR1 and CDR2: KGHSH and LQKENI. The CDR3 extends over 13 amino acids. V was shortened by 6 bases and J by 1 base, with 7 bases between the two germline ends. CDR3 region: CASSENSGNTIYF. The CDR3, as DNA: TGTGCCAGCTCCGAAAATTCTGGAAACACCATATATTTT.

The chain has TRBV12-2 and TRBJ1-5; the D call in the table, TRBD1, was not verified against the DNA. TRBV12-2 is termed a pseudogene. The CDR3 runs to 24 residues. CDR3 residues: CASRLAARVFWDRERNEFNQPQHF. For the CDR3, the DNA is TGTGCAAGTCGCTTAGCAGCCCGTGTTTTCTGGGACAGGGAACGTAACGAGTTCAATCAGCCCCAGCATTTT.

This clone was seen once. For the CDR3, the DNA is TGCAGTGCCACGTCGACGAGTGGCTACACCTTC. Amino acid sequence: CSATSTSGYTF. The V and J genes are TRBV20-1 and TRBJ1-2; no firm D call. The V and J ends lost 6 bases and 7 bases respectively, with 12 bases between them. Per the germline V gene, CDR1 is DFQATT and CDR2 is SNEGSKA (reference sequence). The length of the CDR3 is 11 residues.

This chain uses TRBV4-3 with TRBJ1-4, with 8 bases aligning to TRBD1. V gave up 0 bases and J gave up 7 bases; unmatched junction bases: 4. Germline CDR1 and CDR2: LGHNA and YSLEER. The CDR3 loop spans 15 amino acids. CDR3 residues: CASSQEQGALEKLFF. Here the CDR3 DNA reads TGCGCCAGCAGCCAAGAGCAGGGGGCGCTTGAAAAACTGTTTTTT.

The chain joins TRBV3-1 (or the pseudogene TRBV3-2) to TRBJ1-3; D is unclear. Germline V gene lookup returns CDR1 LGHDT and CDR2 YNNKEL (reference sequence). The CDR3 is 15 residues long. V lost 4 bases, J lost 4 bases, and 14 bases lay in between. CDR3 DNA: TGTGCCAGCAGCCCACAATGGGCTACAGGAAACACCATATATTTT. Its protein is CASSPQWATGNTIYF.

This clone was picked up one time. V usage is TRBV7-9 and J usage is TRBJ2-1; 10 bases agree with TRBD2. Trimming cost V 2 bases and J 5 bases; bases outside gene matches: 9. Germline V gene sequence: CDR1 SEHNR, CDR2 FQNEAQ (reference sequence). This CDR3 region has 17 residues. The CDR3 region has the DNA TGTGCCAGCAGCTTATTCTCAGGACTAGCGGCCCACAATGAGCAGTTCTTC. Amino acid sequence: CASSLFSGLAAHNEQFF. Combining the CDR3 with reference TRBV7-9 and TRBJ2-1 gives the whole variable domain DTGVSQNPRHKITKRGQNVTFRCDPISEHNRLYWYRQTLGQGPEFLTYFQNEAQLEKSRLLSDRFSAERPKGSFSTLEIQRTEQGDSAMYLCASSLFSGLAAHNEQFFGPGTRLTVL.

The chain is built from TRBV4-2 and TRBJ1-2; tentative D call: TRBD1 (5 bases). The CDR3 loop spans 13 amino acids. Germline CDR1 is LGHNA and CDR2 is YNFKEQ. Trimming removed 3 bases at V and 4 bases at J, with 9 bases between. The CDR3 region has the DNA TGTGCCAGCAGCCACGACAGTCCCTATGGCTACACCTTC. Translating gives CASSHDSPYGYTF.

The chain links TRBV30 to TRBJ2-5; 7 bases map to TRBD2. CDR1 and CDR2 from the germline V gene are GTSNPN and SVGIG (reference sequence). V lost 0 bases, J lost 4 bases, and 8 bases stayed unmatched. The CDR3 is made up of 15 amino acids. The DNA for the CDR3 is TGTGCCTGGAGTGTGGGTGTTGCGGGAGCAGAGACCCAGTACTTC. Its protein product is CAWSVGVAGAETQYF.

The chain is built from TRBV11-2 and TRBJ2-6; 9 bases map to TRBD1. The CDR3 is 15 amino acids. V shed 3 bases, J shed 13 bases, and the junction held 10 bases outside the gene matches. Germline values: CDR1 SGHAT, CDR2 FQNNGV. CDR3 protein: CASSFHRDRAGVLTF. DNA of the CDR3: TGTGCCAGCAGCTTTCATCGGGACAGGGCCGGGGTCCTGACTTTC.